This TCR beta chain derives from a study of cytomegalovirus exposure and HLA in healthy donors. Study details: Later, an analysis reported that the roughly 120 validation repertoires had used the same platform as the roughly 650 first-cohort repertoires. Points from the study as a whole: The investigators catalogued 150 to 200 TCR beta chains as cytomegalovirus-associated. The dataset shows that most TCR sequences were rare, while some public TCRs occurred in many donors.

To note about this clone: Its antigen is unknown.

Separation from the roughly 600-subject first cohort characterized the 120-subject validation cohort, to which the donors belonged. The repertoire was sequenced with immunoSEQ multiplex PCR; TCRdb's copy has only in-frame clones and lacks some. This sample has 150,000 to 200,000 clones, with around nine tenths found just once. J gave up 7 bases and V 4 bases, and 8 bases lay outside the gene matches. This CDR3 contains 13 residues. The germline V gene has CDR1 GTSNPN and CDR2 SVGIG (reference sequence). The sequence derives from a woman aged 25-40 years in good health and CMV-seronegative. The sample comprised PBMCs. This chain joins TRBV30 and TRBJ1-2; TRBD1 aligns across 8 bases. The CDR3 DNA is TGTGCCTGGATACAAGACAGGGGTCGTGGCTACACCTTC. It encodes CAWIQDRGRGYTF.